Listed below are T cell receptor beta chains from one sample, sequenced in a study of blood T cell repertoires in COVID-19. TCRdb's table, derived via immunoSEQ multiplex PCR, lists solely in-frame clones and lacks some. The table records under 200,000 clones, approximately 91% of them present only once. Sequencing was done on a sample of peripheral blood. The receptors stem from a man younger than 35 with COVID-19, enrolled during active disease. Both conserved end residues are part of each CDR3. A D gene is named only where the DNA matches it firmly. Clone size is stated in some rows and not others, as once, few, many or a class when expanded.

v_gene,d_gene,abundance,j_gene,CDR3nt,CDR3aa
TRBV29-1,NA,NA,TRBJ2-1,TGCAGCGCAATCTACTCCTACAATGAGCAGTTCTTC,CSAIYSYNEQFF
TRBV7-2,TRBD2,NA,TRBJ2-7,TGTGCCAGCAGCTCAATTAGCGGGGGCTCCTACGAGCAGTACTTC,CASSSISGGSYEQYF
TRBV3-1/TRBV3-2,NA,NA,TRBJ2-1,TGTGCCAGCAGCCAAGATAGGAAGCGGGCCTACAATGAGCAGTTCTTC,CASSQDRKRAYNEQFF
TRBV5-1,TRBD2,NA,TRBJ2-3,TGCGCCAGCAGCCTAGCGGGAGTCACAGATACGCAGTATTTT,CASSLAGVTDTQYF
TRBV4-3,NA,NA,TRBJ2-7,TGCGCCAGCAGCCAAGATATCACAATCGACTCCTACGAGCAGTACTTC,CASSQDITIDSYEQYF
TRBV7-2,NA,NA,TRBJ1-1,TGTGCCAGCAGCTTAGCGGGAGGGACTAACACTGAAGCTTTCTTT,CASSLAGGTNTEAFF
TRBV18,TRBD1,NA,TRBJ2-1,TGTGCCAGCTCACTAGCCGGGACAGGGGTTTACAATGAGCAGTTCTTC,CASSLAGTGVYNEQFF
TRBV27,TRBD1,NA,TRBJ2-5,TGTGCCAGCAGTTCCAAGGGGGCCCCAGAGACCCAGTACTTC,CASSSKGAPETQYF
TRBV5-6,NA,NA,TRBJ1-1,TGTGCCAGCAGCTTGGGATTGGGCACGGACACTGAAGCTTTCTTT,CASSLGLGTDTEAFF
TRBV6-5,NA,few,TRBJ1-2,TGTGCCAGCAACCCTGGGGGGGAGCACTATGGCTACACCTTC,CASNPGGEHYGYTF
TRBV7-6,TRBD1,NA,TRBJ1-1,TGTGCCAGCAGCTCGATGGGACAGGGAGAAACTGAAGCTTTCTTT,CASSSMGQGETEAFF
TRBV4-3,NA,once,TRBJ1-2,TGCGCCAGCAGCCAAGAGCCCCGTAGTTCAATCTATGGCTACACCTTC,CASSQEPRSSIYGYTF
TRBV29-1,TRBD1,NA,TRBJ2-3,TGCAGCGTTATCGGACAGGATCCACCCGATTTGAGCACAGATACGCAGTATTTT,CSVIGQDPPDLSTDTQYF
TRBV10-3,TRBD2,NA,TRBJ2-2,TGTGCCATCAGCGGGACTAGCGGGAGAAACACCGGGGAGCTGTTTTTT,CAISGTSGRNTGELFF
TRBV4-1,TRBD1,NA,TRBJ2-2,TGCGCCAGCAGCCATCGGGACAGGGGTACCGGGGAGCTGTTTTTT,CASSHRDRGTGELFF
TRBV27,TRBD2,NA,TRBJ2-5,TGTGCCAGCAGTTTACACTCCGGACTAGCCTTGGGGGAGACCCAGTACTTC,CASSLHSGLALGETQYF
TRBV3-1/TRBV3-2,TRBD1,once,TRBJ1-5,TGTGCCAGCAGCCAAAATCATTGGGACAGGCCTAATCAGCCCCAGCATTTT,CASSQNHWDRPNQPQHF
TRBV2,TRBD2,NA,TRBJ2-2,TGTGCCAGCAGCCCAAAAATGGGTGCGGGAGCTCTCTACACCGGGGAGCTGTTTTTT,CASSPKMGAGALYTGELFF
TRBV28,NA,NA,TRBJ1-2,TGTGCCAGCAGTTACCAAACAGGGATCCCCTATGGCTACACCTTC,CASSYQTGIPYGYTF
TRBV4-3,NA,NA,TRBJ2-7,TGCGCCAGCAGCCAAGAAGGCAGGGGAAGAGAGCAGTACTTC,CASSQEGRGREQYF
TRBV27,NA,NA,TRBJ1-5,TGTGCCAGCAGTTTATCGGAGGTACAGCCCCAGCATTTT,CASSLSEVQPQHF
TRBV6-2/TRBV6-3,NA,NA,TRBJ1-1,TGTGCCAGCGGCCCGTGGGCCTTTCTGAACACTGAAGCTTTCTTT,CASGPWAFLNTEAFF
TRBV11-2,NA,NA,TRBJ2-6,TGTGCCAGCAGTTCAGGGTACGAGGCCAACGTCCTGACTTTC,CASSSGYEANVLTF
TRBV24-1,NA,NA,TRBJ1-1,TGTGCCACCAGTGATCTCGACAGGAAGAACACTGAAGCTTTCTTT,CATSDLDRKNTEAFF